The T cell receptor (beta chain) described here comes from a study of shared clonotypes between healthy human individuals. General study findings and limits: Sequencing depth was expected to affect clonotype sharing among donors. Generation of non-shared clonotypes was less probable than generation of clonotypes shared by all four donors.

Notes on this clone: Its antigen is currently unknown.

Here immunoSEQ multiplex PCR was the method, and the copy in TCRdb shows in-frame clones only, minus some. This sample has 2 million to 2.5 million clones, with 80% to 95% found just once. CDR1 and CDR2 from the germline V gene are SGHNT and YYREEE (reference sequence). Trimming shortened V by 0 bases and J by 1 base, and 5 bases separated the two germline ends. The CDR3 runs 15 residues. Investigators divided CD4+ cells into CD45RA+ naive and CD45RA-negative memory subsets. The receptor's source is a man aged 18 to 30 in good health. Some clones in this sample may be carry-over from other donors' samples. This chain connects TRBV5-4 to TRBJ2-6; D gene ambiguous. Sequencing input: naive CD4+ T cells from PBMCs. Stated subset: CD45RA+ positively selected. This CDR3 reads CASSLARSGANVLTF. The CDR3 coding sequence is TGTGCCAGCAGCTTGGCGCGGTCTGGGGCCAACGTCCTGACTTTC.